The clone carrying this TCR beta chain was picked up many times. Its antigen remains unknown. TCRdb used MiXCR to reprocess the RT-PCR reads, holding one entry per CDR3 protein. Among more than 450,000 distinct CDR3 sequences, roughly 10% were seen once, and the ten largest hold 9.5% to 11%. These data originate in a study of response to subunit inactivated influenza vaccine. Study-level points and caveats: Seasonal influenza vaccination, on each occasion, was suggested by the authors to recruit few new T cells.

The length of the CDR3 is 14 residues. Germline-derived CDR1 and CDR2 are SGHRS and YFSETQ. V was cut by 2 bases and J by 1 base, with 9 bases left in between. This sample was shared with a second study, whose subject was T cells expressing NK-cell markers. That work adds: Template switching by 5'RACE with UMIs generated the TCR beta cDNA. TCR beta repertoires came from sorted CD3+CD56+NKG2C+, CD3+CD56+NKG2C- and CD3+CD56-NKG2C+ T cells. Seropositivity for HCMV was found in seven of the eight sequenced donors, with one seronegative. Of the CD8+ T cell pool in about 6 donors, about 1.0-8% was accounted for by dominant NKG2C+ clonotypes.

The input for sequencing was PBMCs from blood, taken on the day of vaccination. The receptor's source is a man between 45 and 60 years old who received an inactivated influenza vaccine. V and J are TRBV5-1 and TRBJ1-1; D might be TRBD1 (5 bases). Written as DNA, the CDR3 is TGCGCCAGCAGCTTCATAGGGGAGAACACTGAAGCTTTCTTT. Its protein is CASSFIGENTEAFF.